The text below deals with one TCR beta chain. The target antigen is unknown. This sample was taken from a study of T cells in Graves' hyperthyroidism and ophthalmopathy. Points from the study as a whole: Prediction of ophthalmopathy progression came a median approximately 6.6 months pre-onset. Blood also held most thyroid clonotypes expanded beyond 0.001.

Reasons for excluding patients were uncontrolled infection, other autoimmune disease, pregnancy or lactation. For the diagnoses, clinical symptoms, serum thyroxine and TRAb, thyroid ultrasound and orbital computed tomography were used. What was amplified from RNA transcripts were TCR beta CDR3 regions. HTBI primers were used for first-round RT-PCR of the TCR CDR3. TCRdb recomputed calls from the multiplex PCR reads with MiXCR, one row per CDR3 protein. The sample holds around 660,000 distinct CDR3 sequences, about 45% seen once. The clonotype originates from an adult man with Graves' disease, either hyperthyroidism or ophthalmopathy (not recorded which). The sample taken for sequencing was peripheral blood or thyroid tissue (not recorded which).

The DNA of the CDR3 is TGCGCCAGCAGCTTGGCAAGACGGCCCCGGACGGGGGAGGACACTGAAGCTTTCTTT. This codes for CASSLARRPRTGEDTEAFF. The genes are TRBV5-1 and TRBJ1-1, with D tentatively TRBD1 (5 bases). The germline V gene has CDR1 SGHRS and CDR2 YFSETQ. V gave up 0 bases and J gave up 3 bases, with 24 bases separating them. There are 19 residues in the CDR3.